The 28 T cell receptor beta chains below were found in one sample sequenced in a study of yellow fever vaccine responses in identical twins. From the RT-PCR reads, TCRdb called clonotypes with MiXCR, one entry per CDR3 protein. The repertoire holds thousands of distinct CDR3 sequences, with roughly 88% as singletons. Specimen: T cells from blood (PBMCs), unsorted or a sorted subset (not recorded which), collected before or after yellow fever vaccination (not recorded which). Receptor source: a woman under 30 who received the yellow fever vaccine.

The genes are TRBV4-1 and TRBJ2-7; D unresolved. The V gene lost 0 bases and the J gene lost 7 bases, with 13 bases spanning the gap. This CDR3 is 14 amino acids long. Germline V gene sequence: CDR1 MGHRA, CDR2 YSYEKL. The CDR3 DNA is TGCGCCAGCAGCCAAGAACCGGGTCCCCGGGAGCAGTACTTC. Protein sequence: CASSQEPGPREQYF.

This clonotype came up a few times. This chain joins TRBV7-1 and TRBJ2-5; tentative D call: TRBD2 (5 bases). TRBV7-1 is identified as an open reading frame with a role that is uncertain. This CDR3 is 16 amino acids long. The ends were cut back, 3 bases at V and 7 bases at J, with 21 bases in the middle. The CDR3 sequence: CASSSTMIGDGSTQYF. CDR3 bases: TGTGCCAGCAGCTCCACGATGATCGGGGATGGATCGACCCAGTACTTC.

The chain has TRBV10-3 and TRBJ2-1, with D hard to call. The CDR3 runs 9 residues. The germline CDR1 and CDR2 sequences are ENHRY and SYGVKD. The V end lost 8 bases, the J end lost 8 bases, and 4 bases lay between the germline ends. CDR3 region: CAIGDEQFF. The DNA of the CDR3 is TGTGCCATCGGAGATGAGCAGTTCTTC.

A note on this clonotype: A read error may produce the germline difference seen at one junction end. The chain employs TRBV11-2 and TRBJ2-7, with TRBD1 matching over 7 bases. This CDR3 contains 15 residues. Germline CDR1 and CDR2: SGHAT and FQNNGV. CDR3 residues: CASSLEPGQSYEQYF. The CDR3 region has the DNA TGTGCCAGCAGCCTAGAACCGGGACAGTCCTACGAGCAGTACTTC.

The chain uses TRBV6-2 or TRBV6-3 and TRBJ1-1; 7 positions agree with TRBD1. V dropped 5 bases and J dropped 5; count of bases not matched to a gene: 11. This CDR3 comprises 15 residues. Germline values: CDR1 MNHEY, CDR2 SVGEGT. The CDR3 loop is CASSNLEGGRTEAFF. CDR3 sequence (DNA): TGTGCCAGCAGTAACCTAGAAGGGGGCAGGACTGAAGCTTTCTTT.

The chain joins TRBV29-1 to TRBJ2-1, with TRBD2 matching over 9 bases. CDR3 size: 13 residues. Germline CDR1 SQVTM, CDR2 ANQGSEA. The V and J ends lost 7 bases and 5 bases, in that order; junction bases with no gene match: 6. The CDR3 region is CSAMTSGNNEQFF. The CDR3 DNA follows: TGCAGCGCCATGACTAGCGGAAACAATGAGCAGTTCTTC.

This chain links TRBV11-2 with TRBJ2-7; D gene uncertain. The CDR3 length is 12 residues. CDR1 is SGHAT and CDR2 is FQNNGV in the germline V gene. Trimming took off 2 bases at V and 7 bases at J, with 9 bases between the two ends. The CDR3 DNA is TGTGCCAGCAGCTTATCCGACTCGGAGCAGTACTTC. It specifies CASSLSDSEQYF.

The CDR3 nucleotides read TGTGCCAGCAGCTACAGGTGGAAGGACGAGCAGTACTTC. This encodes CASSYRWKDEQYF. The J gene is TRBJ2-7, the V gene TRBV7-6; a possible D gene is TRBD1 (5 bases). Trimming stripped 4 bases from V and 5 bases from J, with 12 bases between. This CDR3 comprises 13 residues. CDR1 is SGHVS and CDR2 is FNYEAQ in the germline V gene.

V and J are TRBV20-1 and TRBJ2-7; 7 bases line up with TRBD2. Germline V gene sequence: CDR1 DFQATT, CDR2 SNEGSKA (reference sequence). V lost 3 bases to trimming and J lost 5 bases; unmatched junction nucleotides: 7. The CDR3 has 13 amino acids. CDR3 nucleotide sequence: TGCAGTGCTAGCCATGGGAGGGAGGACGAGCAGTACTTC. Protein: CSASHGREDEQYF.

The chain is built from TRBV4-1 and TRBJ2-3; D may be TRBD1 (6 bases). Germline CDR1 reads MGHRA; CDR2 reads YSYEKL. The CDR3 totals 18 residues. The V end was cut by 0 bases, the J end by 3 bases, with 19 bases between. This chain's CDR3 is CASSQDLVWAQGTDTQYF. The CDR3 DNA reads as TGCGCCAGCAGCCAAGATCTTGTTTGGGCACAGGGTACAGATACGCAGTATTTT.

The chain recombines TRBV20-1 with TRBJ2-7; D possibly corresponds to TRBD1 (5 bases). CDR1 and CDR2 (germline): DFQATT, SNEGSKA (reference sequence). Between the trimmed V and J ends, which lost 0 bases and 6 bases, there was a span of 12 bases. The CDR3 is 13 residues long. The CDR3 DNA reads as TGCAGTGCTAGAGATCTTAGGGGTCTCGAGCAGTACTTC. Translation: CSARDLRGLEQYF.

In its sample, this clonotype was seen a few times. This sequence joins TRBV7-3 and TRBJ2-1; D is tentatively TRBD1 or TRBD2 (5 bases each). V lost 5 bases, J lost 4 bases, and 12 bases lay in between. CDR3 size: 14 residues. Germline CDR1 and CDR2: SGHTA and FQGTGA. CDR3 amino acids: CASSPRDRYNEQFF. Here the CDR3 DNA reads TGTGCCAGCAGCCCCCGGGACCGATACAATGAGCAGTTCTTC.

The chain uses TRBV27 and TRBJ2-7, with TRBD1 as a possible D gene (5 bases). Germline loops: CDR1 MNHEY, CDR2 SMNVEV (reference sequence). V shed 4 bases and J shed 5 bases, with 15 bases lying between them. The CDR3 sequence is 14 residues long. CDR3 DNA sequence: TGTGCCAGCAGTTCAAACCAGGGTAGGGACGAGCAGTACTTC. Its protein product is CASSSNQGRDEQYF.

The chain combines TRBV4-2 with TRBJ2-7; 9 bases line up with TRBD1. V trimming: 4 bases; J trimming: 3 bases; junction bases outside the gene matches: 10. Germline V gene lookup returns CDR1 LGHNA and CDR2 YNFKEQ. The CDR3 runs 16 residues. The CDR3, as DNA: TGTGCCAGCAGCCCCCAGCCGGGACAGGGACACTACGAGCAGTACTTC. Protein product: CASSPQPGQGHYEQYF.

The rearrangement uses TRBV10-1 and TRBJ1-2, with D possibly matching TRBD1 (5 bases). The CDR3 is 11 amino acids. Germline V gene lookup returns CDR1 WNHNN and CDR2 SYGVQD (reference sequence). V shed 6 bases and J shed 10 bases, with 12 bases lying between them. CDR3 in amino acids: CASREDSIYTF. As DNA, the CDR3 is TGCGCCAGCAGAGAAGACAGCATCTACACCTTC.

The genes are TRBV5-6 and TRBJ2-5, with 10 positions matching TRBD1. V was clipped by 3 bases and J by 5 bases; unmatched bases: 10. The CDR3 covers 16 residues. The germline V gene has CDR1 SGHDT and CDR2 YYEEEE. CDR3 DNA: TGTGCCAGCAGCTCCGGACAGGGGGTTTTTACGGAGACCCAGTACTTC. It yields the protein CASSSGQGVFTETQYF.

The chain carries TRBV11-2 and TRBJ2-7; 8 positions match TRBD1. The V segment lost 6 bases and the J segment 1 base; nucleotides outside the gene matches: 11. This CDR3 spans 16 amino acids. Germline lookup yields CDR1 SGHAT and CDR2 FQNNGV. The CDR3 reads CASSSIGQGSSYEQYF. CDR3 DNA: TGTGCCAGCAGTTCGATCGGACAGGGAAGTTCCTACGAGCAGTACTTC. Combining the CDR3 with reference TRBV11-2 and TRBJ2-7 gives the whole variable domain EAGVAQSPRYKIIEKRQSVAFWCNPISGHATLYWYQQILGQGPKLLIQFQNNGVVDDSQLPKDRFSAERLKGVDSTLKIQPAKLEDSAVYLCASSSIGQGSSYEQYFGPGTRLTVT.

The chain links TRBV19 to TRBJ1-1; no firm D call. From germline, CDR1 is LNHDA and CDR2 SQIVND (reference sequence). The V and J ends lost 0 bases and 1 base respectively, with 6 bases between them. The CDR3 runs to 14 residues. In DNA form, the CDR3 reads TGTGCCAGTAGTATAGATGCAGGGAACACTGAAGCTTTCTTT. Translating gives CASSIDAGNTEAFF.

The chain is built from TRBV30 and TRBJ2-5; tentative D call: TRBD1 (6 bases). The V end was cut by 0 bases, the J end by 1 base, with 12 bases between. CDR3 size: 15 residues. Germline lookup yields CDR1 GTSNPN and CDR2 SVGIG (reference sequence). The CDR3 region is CAWSVTGLAQETQYF. The CDR3 DNA sequence: TGTGCCTGGAGTGTCACAGGGTTGGCCCAAGAGACCCAGTACTTC.

J is TRBJ2-1 and V is TRBV24-1, with 15 nucleotides matching TRBD2. Looked up from germline, CDR1 is KGHDR and CDR2 is SFDVKD. The CDR3 runs 19 residues. V was pared by 0 bases and J by 2 bases, with 4 bases of the junction left unmatched. The CDR3 sequence is CATSDLGTSGGMTYNEQFF. The CDR3, as DNA: TGTGCCACCAGTGATTTGGGGACTAGCGGGGGGATGACCTACAATGAGCAGTTCTTC.

The J gene is TRBJ1-1, the V gene TRBV10-3, with TRBD1 matching 7 bases. Germline lookup yields CDR1 ENHRY and CDR2 SYGVKD. The CDR3 sequence is 14 residues long. The trim removed 8 bases at V and 4 bases at J, leaving 10 bases unmatched. The CDR3, as DNA: TGTGCCATCGGGTCCAGACAGGGAAGCACTGAAGCTTTCTTT. It yields the protein CAIGSRQGSTEAFF.

The chain joins TRBV7-3 to TRBJ2-2; no clear D gene. Germline V gives CDR1 SGHTA, CDR2 FQGTGA. The length of the CDR3 is 13 residues. V was cut by 5 bases and J by 3 bases, with 7 bases left in between. CDR3 sequence: CASSRRDTGELFF. CDR3 DNA: TGTGCCAGCAGCCGCCGAGACACCGGGGAGCTGTTTTTT.

This clonotype was counted between two and nine times. This rearrangement joins TRBV18 to TRBJ2-3; TRBD1 matches at 9 bases. This CDR3 has 16 residues. After removal of 2 bases from V and 0 bases from J, the junction contained 3 bases not matched to a gene. CDR1 and CDR2 from the germline V gene are KGHSH and LQKENI. The CDR3 DNA reads as TGTGCCAGCTCACCATACAGGGGGCGAAGCACAGATACGCAGTATTTT. Its protein product is CASSPYRGRSTDTQYF.

This clonotype was observed a few times. The rearrangement links TRBV11-1 to TRBJ2-1, with D unclear. V was shortened by 2 bases and J by 5 bases, with 10 bases between the two germline ends. This CDR3 contains 14 residues. Germline-derived CDR1 and CDR2 are SGHAT and FQDESV (reference sequence). The CDR3 reads CASSLFSSNNEQFF. CDR3 nucleotide sequence: TGTGCCAGCAGCTTATTTAGCAGTAACAATGAGCAGTTCTTC.

The chain links TRBV29-1 to TRBJ2-7; tentative D call: TRBD2 (5 bases). There are 12 residues in the CDR3. Germline V gives CDR1 SQVTM, CDR2 ANQGSEA. The V end lost 4 bases, the J end lost 1 base, and 8 bases lay between the germline ends. The CDR3 sequence is CSVVEGSYEQYF. DNA for the CDR3: TGCAGCGTTGTAGAGGGATCCTACGAGCAGTACTTC.

The chain carries TRBV7-6 and TRBJ2-1, with D uncertain. Trimming cost V 4 bases and J 5 bases, with 6 bases left between them. The CDR3 covers 12 residues. CDR1 is SGHVS, CDR2 FNYEAQ, per germline. The CDR3 region is CASSSRNNEQFF. In DNA form, the CDR3 reads TGTGCCAGCAGCTCGCGGAACAATGAGCAGTTCTTC.

DNA of the CDR3: TGTGCCAGCAGTTCACACTCCTATAATTCACCCCTCCACTTT. Its protein product is CASSSHSYNSPLHF. This rearrangement joins TRBV6-2 or TRBV6-3 to TRBJ1-6; no reliable D call. CDR1 and CDR2 (germline): MNHEY, SVGEGT. This CDR3 region has 14 residues. V shed 4 bases and J shed 0 bases, with 4 bases lying between them.

This clonotype was recorded a few times. The chain's CDR3 is CASVDHEATDTQYF. The CDR3 region has the DNA TGTGCTAGTGTTGATCACGAGGCCACAGATACGCAGTATTTT. This chain connects TRBV12-5 to TRBJ2-3; D remains unclear. The CDR3 runs 14 residues. CDR1 is LGHNT, CDR2 FRNRAP, per germline. V was trimmed by 7 bases and J by 2 bases, leaving 13 bases between them. Filled out from reference TRBV12-5 and TRBJ2-3, the complete variable domain reads DARVTQTPRHKVTEMGQEVTMRCQPILGHNTVFWYRQTMMQGLELLAYFRNRAPLDDSGMPKDRFSAEMPDATLATLKIQPSEPRDSAVYFCASVDHEATDTQYFGPGTRLTVL.